Listed below are T cell receptor beta chains from one sample, sequenced in a study of blood T cell repertoires in COVID-19. Method: immunoSEQ multiplex PCR; TCRdb's copy keeps in-frame clones and lacks some. The sample lists 59,000 or so clones, around 80% occurring once. The sample taken for sequencing was peripheral blood. The receptors originated from a man in his 60s with acute or convalescent COVID-19. CDR3s include the opening cysteine and the closing phenylalanine or tryptophan. Fields, in order: CDR3 DNA, CDR3 protein, J gene, D gene, clone size, V gene. A D gene is named only where the DNA matches it firmly. Not all rows give a size; the values are once, few, many and, for expanded clones, a class.

CDR3nt: TGTGCCAGCAGCTTAGTCTCTCGATTGGGACAGGGAATTTCCTACGAGCAGTACTTC
CDR3aa: CASSLVSRLGQGISYEQYF
j_gene: TRBJ2-7
d_gene: TRBD1
abundance: -
v_gene: TRBV7-8

CDR3nt: TGTGCCAGCAGTCCCTCCGGGATCACTAATGAAAAACTGTTTTTT
CDR3aa: CASSPSGITNEKLFF
j_gene: TRBJ1-4
d_gene: -
abundance: -
v_gene: TRBV28

CDR3nt: TGTGCCAGCAGTCCCCGTCTCAACGGCAATGAGCAGTTCTTC
CDR3aa: CASSPRLNGNEQFF
j_gene: TRBJ2-1
d_gene: -
abundance: -
v_gene: TRBV28

CDR3nt: TGTGCCAGTCGGGACAACTTAGCAGATACGCAGTATTTT
CDR3aa: CASRDNLADTQYF
j_gene: TRBJ2-3
d_gene: -
abundance: -
v_gene: TRBV28

CDR3nt: TGTGCCAGTAGTACCCTAAAGGGGGGGAATTCACCCCTCCACTTT
CDR3aa: CASSTLKGGNSPLHF
j_gene: TRBJ1-6
d_gene: -
abundance: -
v_gene: TRBV19

CDR3nt: TGTGCCTGGAGTGCTGAGTTGGAGACCCAGTACTTC
CDR3aa: CAWSAELETQYF
j_gene: TRBJ2-5
d_gene: -
abundance: -
v_gene: TRBV30

CDR3nt: TGTGCCAGCAGTGAGAGGAATAACTATGGCTACACCTTC
CDR3aa: CASSERNNYGYTF
j_gene: TRBJ1-2
d_gene: -
abundance: once
v_gene: TRBV13

CDR3nt: TGCGCCAGCAGCTGGACAGGGGGCGCGGGCTACACCTTC
CDR3aa: CASSWTGGAGYTF
j_gene: TRBJ1-2
d_gene: TRBD1
abundance: once
v_gene: TRBV5-1

CDR3nt: TGTGCCAGCAGCTTGTCCCTTTCCTACGAGCAGTACTTC
CDR3aa: CASSLSLSYEQYF
j_gene: TRBJ2-7
d_gene: -
abundance: -
v_gene: TRBV7-9

CDR3nt: TGTGCCAGCAGCTTGGGAGTGGGGCTAAGCAATCAGCCCCAGCATTTT
CDR3aa: CASSLGVGLSNQPQHF
j_gene: TRBJ1-5
d_gene: -
abundance: -
v_gene: TRBV5-5

CDR3nt: TGTGCCAGCAGAAAAGACAGGGGGTCCCACTACGAGCAGTACTTC
CDR3aa: CASRKDRGSHYEQYF
j_gene: TRBJ2-7
d_gene: TRBD1
abundance: -
v_gene: TRBV2